This TCR beta chain was profiled in a study of blood T cell repertoires in COVID-19. In the original workflow: Nucleated cell number was recorded as an estimate derived from reference gene primer amplification. Some clones are missing from TCRdb's copy, which holds only in-frame ones; the method was immunoSEQ multiplex PCR. D and trimming come from the DNA, and the V and J calls and clone size come from that table. The data contain around 200,000 clones, around 87% of them singletons. This CDR3 has 15 residues. The germline CDR1 and CDR2 sequences are KGHDR and SFDVKD. The ends lost 9 bases at V and 7 bases at J; junction bases unmatched: 10.

Material for sequencing was peripheral blood. The source of this sequence is a woman aged 18 to 35 who had recovered from COVID-19. J is TRBJ2-1 and V is TRBV24-1; 11 bases map to TRBD1. The CDR3 coding sequence is TGTGCCACCTCCCAAATCGGGACAGGGGGAAATGAGCAGTTCTTC. Translation: CATSQIGTGGNEQFF.